A single sample gave rise to the 5 T cell receptor beta chains below, sequenced in a study of blood T cells in healthy people across ages. Together with a sample-barcoded 5' primer, a J-beta primer mix was included in a second PCR lasting about 6 to 12 cycles. TCRdb analysed the 5' RACE reads with MiXCR anew, one entry per CDR3 protein. In the table there are about 670,000 distinct CDR3 sequences, roughly half of which are singletons. The sample taken for sequencing was blood. These TCRs come from a woman aged 80 or older in good health.

The CDR3 loop reads CASSLAPGGFYNSPLHF. CDR3 sequence (DNA): TGTGCCAGCAGTTTGGCCCCGGGGGGGTTTTATAATTCACCCCTCCACTTT. The J gene is TRBJ1-6, the V gene TRBV28; possible D gene TRBD1, 5 bases. Germline loops: CDR1 MDHEN, CDR2 SYDVKM. The CDR3 consists of 17 residues. V was trimmed by 3 bases and J by 4 bases, leaving 16 bases between them.

In its sample, this clonotype was seen once. This may stem from a read error, because a much larger clone lies one nucleotide away. This rearrangement joins TRBV28 to TRBJ2-7; D perhaps matches TRBD2 (6 bases). Germline CDR1 reads MDHEN; CDR2 reads SYDVKM. Trimming cost V 6 bases and J 7 bases, with 28 bases left between them. The CDR3 extends over 17 amino acids. This CDR3 is CASRMQIRDSPFHEQYF. DNA of the CDR3: TGTGCCAGCAGGATGCAAATCCGGGACTCCCCCTTTCATGAGCAGTACTTC.

This clonotype came up once. A junction boundary mismatches the germline segment, possibly from a read error. This sequence joins TRBV18 and TRBJ2-1, with 11 bases that match TRBD2. CDR1 is KGHSH and CDR2 is LQKENI in the germline V gene. The CDR3 has 19 residues. For the CDR3, the DNA is TGTGCCAGCTCACCAAAGGGGACTAGCGGAAAGATCTCCTACACTGAGCAGTTCTTC. Translated, it gives CASSPKGTSGKISYTEQFF.

For this clonotype: A much larger clone sits a single nucleotide away, making a read error possible. The rearrangement joins TRBV27 to TRBJ2-5, with D possibly being TRBD1 or TRBD2 (5 bases each). The germline CDR1 and CDR2 sequences are MNHEY and SMNVEV (reference sequence). The CDR3 length is 12 residues. CDR3 region: CASERGQETRYF. In DNA, the CDR3 is TGTGCCAGTGAGAGGGGCCAAGAGACCCGGTACTTC.

This clonotype occurred a few times. CDR3 residues: CASSVVGSGITGELFF. The DNA for the CDR3 is TGTGCCAGCAGCGTAGTGGGTAGCGGGATCACCGGGGAGCTGTTTTTT. This sequence joins TRBV9 and TRBJ2-2; 8 bases fit TRBD2. With 0 bases clipped from V and 4 bases from J, the junction kept 5 bases outside the gene matches. CDR3 length equals 16 residues. Germline V gene data show CDR1 as SGDLS and CDR2 as YYNGEE.